The entry below gives a single T cell receptor beta chain sequence along with its context. Its specificity is not known. Losses at the gene ends were 2 bases for V and 9 bases for J; bases not matched to a gene: 10. Germline V gene data show CDR1 as MNHEY and CDR2 as SMNVEV (reference sequence). This CDR3 region has 14 residues. This sample was taken from a study of T cell responses to AZD1222 COVID-19 vaccine. Study as a whole: Whether given at about 4 or about 12 weeks, second doses were pooled.

Data came from immunoSEQ multiplex PCR; TCRdb stores just in-frame clones and leaves some out. The sample has around 100,000 clones; 90% are singletons. Regarding the study as a whole: Following two doses of AZD1222, Spike-specific TCR breadth and depth rose. Among the donors, most were white British and more were female, and clonal diversity was possibly underestimated.

This chain links TRBV27 with TRBJ2-7; 7 bases are shared with TRBD1. This receptor was obtained from an adult in good health. Sequencing used peripheral blood, obtained on day 0 of AZD1222 vaccination. CDR3 in DNA: TGTGCCAGCAGTTTACGAGGGGGCGGTGATTTGCAGTACTTC. Its protein product is CASSLRGGGDLQYF.